Below, one T cell receptor beta chain is given with its context. Everyone who took part was roughly 18 to 89 years old, and they came from fewer than 25 US areas. Cohorts were determined from participant-reported clinical history. These data belong to a study of blood T cell repertoires in COVID-19. The data were produced by immunoSEQ multiplex PCR, yet TCRdb's version contains in-frame clones alone and is incomplete. The profile shows about 230,000 clones, roughly 86% of them singletons. The CDR3 is 16 residues long. Germline CDR1 is SNHLY and CDR2 is FYNNEI. With 1 base removed from V and 0 bases from J, the gap between germline ends came to 11 bases.

The chain employs TRBV2 and TRBJ2-3, with TRBD2 as a possible D gene (6 bases). Sequenced input: PBMCs or T cells enriched from blood (not recorded which). This clonotype was sampled from a woman aged 30 to 39 with acute COVID-19. The CDR3 sequence is CASSEVSGPSTDTQYF. Here the CDR3 DNA reads TGTGCCAGCAGTGAAGTGAGCGGGCCTAGCACAGATACGCAGTATTTT.